This T cell receptor (beta chain) was identified during a study of blood T cell repertoires in COVID-19 (dated by TCRdb to about 2020). Concerning the study at large: Collaborator samples came from the United States, Italy and Spain and covered acute and convalescent phases of COVID-19. The prospective study material was composed of cDNA or gDNA derived from T cells, B-cell-depleted T cells, or PBMCs. The dataset comprised deeply sampled blood TCRbeta repertoires from subjects exposed to, actively infected with, or recovered from COVID-19. The repertoires were released in a freely available public database meant as a resource for research on the immune response to SARS-CoV-2. The samples were drawn from two sources: the first 160 participants of the ongoing ImmuneRACE study, and approximately 1,300 subjects contributed by 6 global collaborators. A de-identified subject ID, COVID-19 status, age in years and sex were almost always included in the sample metadata. Where available, HLA class I and class II types were obtained from metadata supplied by the sample provider rather than from assay-based typing.

Each collaborating institution followed its own protocols to collect whole blood in K2EDTA tubes. For TCRbeta analysis, collaborator samples were shipped as frozen whole blood, as isolated PBMCs, or as DNA extracted from either sample type. The immunoSEQ Assay, a bias-controlled multiplex PCR, was used to amplify TCRbeta CDR3 regions from genomic DNA. In the authors' own workflow: Within the assay, amplification of reference gene primers was used to estimate how many nucleated cells each sample contained. Sequence reads were collapsed and filtered to measure the absolute abundance of every unique TCRbeta CDR3 rearrangement. Productive Simpson clonality was computed per sample as the square root of Simpson's diversity index over productive rearrangements. TCRdb re-hosts the immuneACCESS table, in-frame sequences only. Its copies lack some clones; in the studies checked, an unresolved V gene accounts for under half of them, and the cause for the rest is not known. V and J calls and clone size are copied from that table; D and trimming were computed from the DNA. A total of under 300,000 clones appear in this sample, 86% of them only once. In total, the top ten clones hold 6.2% of the sample.

On this clone itself: Its target antigen remains unknown. No much larger clone exists at a distance of one base, and base qualities are not known.

Paper-wide results and their limitations: The quantity of clinical and demographic metadata differed by source and by participant and was supplied without curation.

CDR1 and CDR2, looked up from the germline V gene (reference sequence), are LNHDA and SQIVND. The CDR3 goes from the cysteine to the phenylalanine over 16 residues. The sequence is cut down to CDR3 DNA, 48 bases in frame from base 1. Unmatched junction bases come to 10, with V trimmed by 3 bases and J by 6 bases. The sequence derives from a man aged 55-75 years with acute or convalescent COVID-19. Recombination linked TRBV19 to TRBJ1-4; TRBD1 fits 7 bases in the junction. Material for sequencing was peripheral blood. In nucleotide form, the sequence is TGTGCCAGTAGTATGACCCCGACAGGGATGGATGAAAAACTGTTTTTT. This gives the protein CASSMTPTGMDEKLFF.